Listed below are T cell receptor beta chains from one sample, sequenced in a study of siplizumab effects on memory and regulatory T cells. Here immunoSEQ multiplex PCR was the method, and the copy in TCRdb shows in-frame clones only, minus some. The sample yields about 120,000 clones, roughly 94% seen once. What was sequenced was non-Treg CD4+ T cells sorted from blood. These receptors came from a human donor in good health. Each CDR3 is given with its conserved first and last residue. A D gene is named only where the DNA matches it firmly. The listing skips clone size in some rows; elsewhere it reads once, few, many or a size class.

CASSLREKHGNEQFF	TGTGCCAGCAGCTTAAGGGAAAAACATGGCAATGAGCAGTTCTTC	TRBV11-2	TRBJ2-1	.	.
CASSTGTGSTDTQYF	TGTGCCAGCAGCACGGGGACAGGGTCCACAGATACGCAGTATTTT	TRBV7-9	TRBJ2-3	.	TRBD1
CASSGPGSYEQYF	TGTGCCAGTAGTGGCCCCGGGAGCTACGAGCAGTACTTC	TRBV19	TRBJ2-7	.	.
CASSQRLSEPQHF	TGTGCCAGCAGCCAAAGACTTTCCGAGCCCCAGCATTTT	TRBV27	TRBJ1-5	.	.
CASSVASSQNYGYTF	TGTGCCAGCAGCGTAGCGTCATCTCAAAACTATGGCTACACCTTC	TRBV9	TRBJ1-2	.	.
CATSGQGWNSPLHF	TGTGCCACCTCAGGACAGGGGTGGAATTCACCCCTCCACTTT	TRBV19	TRBJ1-6	.	TRBD1
CASSYSPSHSGDTQYF	TGTGCCAGCAGTTACTCCCCGTCGCATTCGGGGGATACGCAGTATTTT	TRBV6-6	TRBJ2-3	.	.
CASGFFRGLEAFF	TGTGCTAGTGGTTTCTTCAGGGGGCTTGAGGCTTTCTTT	TRBV12-5	TRBJ1-1	few	TRBD1
CASSFGLAGEPQYEQYF	TGTGCCAGCAGCTTTGGACTAGCGGGAGAACCCCAGTACGAGCAGTACTTC	TRBV7-2	TRBJ2-7	.	TRBD2
CASSYEPGFQPQHF	TGTGCCAGCAGTTACGAACCAGGCTTTCAGCCCCAGCATTTT	TRBV6-6	TRBJ1-5	once	.
CASSFEGRNQPQHF	TGCGCCAGCAGCTTCGAGGGGCGCAATCAGCCCCAGCATTTT	TRBV5-1	TRBJ1-5	.	.
CASSESVGGGEQYF	TGCGCCAGCAGTGAGTCTGTTGGTGGGGGCGAGCAGTACTTC	TRBV10-1	TRBJ2-7	.	.
CASSLSGAGSYEQYF	TGTGCCAGCAGCTTATCCGGGGCTGGGTCCTACGAGCAGTACTTC	TRBV7-6	TRBJ2-7	.	.
CASSQATGRSYEQYF	TGTGCCAGCAGCCAAGCGACAGGGCGATCGTACGAGCAGTACTTC	TRBV11-2	TRBJ2-7	.	TRBD1
CASSPLSPAGGPISQETQYF	TGTGCCAGCAGCCCCCTCTCTCCAGCGGGGGGGCCAATATCTCAAGAGACCCAGTACTTC	TRBV4-2	TRBJ2-5	.	TRBD2
CASSWGAGEMQFF	TGTGCCAGCAGCTGGGGGGCGGGAGAAATGCAGTTCTTC	TRBV7-9	TRBJ2-1	.	.
CASSVTGQSYEQYF	TGTGCCAGCAGCGTGACGGGACAGTCCTACGAGCAGTACTTC	TRBV9	TRBJ2-7	.	TRBD1
CAISLTSGRAYEQFF	TGTGCCATCAGCCTCACTAGCGGGAGGGCCTATGAGCAGTTCTTC	TRBV10-3	TRBJ2-1	once	TRBD2
CASSLRGGRETQYF	TGTGCCAGCAGCCTGCGGGGGGGTCGGGAGACCCAGTACTTC	TRBV7-9	TRBJ2-5	.	TRBD2
CASSLRGFGYEQYF	TGTGCCAGCAGCTTAAGGGGATTTGGCTACGAGCAGTACTTC	TRBV7-9	TRBJ2-7	.	.
CASSETGTSNEQFF	TGTGCCAGCAGCGAAACCGGGACTAGCAATGAGCAGTTCTTC	TRBV9	TRBJ2-1	.	TRBD2
CASSELVVVQPQHF	TGCGCCAGCAGCGAACTCGTGGTTGTGCAGCCCCAGCATTTT	TRBV4-1	TRBJ1-5	.	.
CASSHTTGENYGYTF	TGCGCCAGCAGCCACACGACAGGGGAGAACTATGGCTACACCTTC	TRBV4-1	TRBJ1-2	.	TRBD1